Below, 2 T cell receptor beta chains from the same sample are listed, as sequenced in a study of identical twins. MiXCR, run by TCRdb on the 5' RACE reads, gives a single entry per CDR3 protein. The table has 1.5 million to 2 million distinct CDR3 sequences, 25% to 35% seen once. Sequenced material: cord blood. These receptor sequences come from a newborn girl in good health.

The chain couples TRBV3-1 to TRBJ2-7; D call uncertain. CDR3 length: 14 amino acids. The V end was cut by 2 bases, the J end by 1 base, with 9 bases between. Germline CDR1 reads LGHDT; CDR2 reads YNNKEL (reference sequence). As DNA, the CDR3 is TGTGCCAGCAGCCAATGGTCCAGGTCCTACGAGCAGTACTTC. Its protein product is CASSQWSRSYEQYF.

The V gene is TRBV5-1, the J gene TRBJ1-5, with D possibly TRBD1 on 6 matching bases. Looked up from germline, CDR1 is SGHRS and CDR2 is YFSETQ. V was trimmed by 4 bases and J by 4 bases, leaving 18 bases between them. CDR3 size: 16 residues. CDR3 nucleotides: TGCGCCAGCAGCCCCTTGGGGGGGCGAGCGAATCAGCCCCAGCATTTT. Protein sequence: CASSPLGGRANQPQHF.